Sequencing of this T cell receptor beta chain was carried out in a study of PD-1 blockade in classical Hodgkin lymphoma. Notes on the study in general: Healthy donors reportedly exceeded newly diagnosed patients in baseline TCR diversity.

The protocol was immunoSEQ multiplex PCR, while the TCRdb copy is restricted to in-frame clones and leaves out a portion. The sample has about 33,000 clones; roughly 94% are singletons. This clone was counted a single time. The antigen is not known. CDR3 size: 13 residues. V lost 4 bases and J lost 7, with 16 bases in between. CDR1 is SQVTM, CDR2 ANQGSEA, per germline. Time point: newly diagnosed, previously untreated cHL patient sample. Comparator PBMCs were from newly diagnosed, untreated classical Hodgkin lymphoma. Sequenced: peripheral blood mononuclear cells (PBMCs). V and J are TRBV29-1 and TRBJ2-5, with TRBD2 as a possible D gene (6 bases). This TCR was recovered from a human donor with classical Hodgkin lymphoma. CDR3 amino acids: CSVGVGDWGTQYF. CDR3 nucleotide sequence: TGCAGCGTTGGGGTAGGGGACTGGGGGACCCAGTACTTC.